One sample yielded the 29 T cell receptor beta chains listed below, sequenced in a study of Ad26.COV2.S vaccination and SARS-CoV-2 variants. Repertoires were generated with immunoSEQ multiplex PCR, while TCRdb's copy carries only in-frame clones and drops some. The sample shows 400,000 to 450,000 clones, 90% of them seen only once. Treatment here: 19 received Ad26.COV2.S at low or high dose, single or two shots; about 5 received placebo; per-sample allocation not given. After the first vaccine or placebo injection, samples were drawn on day 63. The sample here was peripheral blood, taken in a trial of Ad26.COV2.S vaccine versus placebo. The source is a person between 18 and 65 years old who received the Ad26.COV2.S COVID-19 vaccine or a placebo.

The chain combines TRBV14 with TRBJ2-5; D possibly corresponds to TRBD2 (6 bases). This CDR3 has 16 amino acids. V was clipped by 1 base and J by 2 bases, with 14 bases between them. Per germline, CDR1 SGHDN and CDR2 FVKESK. The CDR3 DNA sequence: TGTGCCAGCAGCCAAGCCCTCACGGGGAGGCAAGAGACCCAGTACTTC. Translation: CASSQALTGRQETQYF.

The rearrangement uses TRBV29-1 and TRBJ2-5; D perhaps matches TRBD1 (5 bases). Per germline, CDR1 SQVTM and CDR2 ANQGSEA. Trimming stripped 5 bases from V and 1 base from J, with 14 bases between. This CDR3 has 14 amino acids. The CDR3 bases are TGCAGCGTTCCCGCCTCCAGGGCCCAAGAGACCCAGTACTTC. It specifies CSVPASRAQETQYF.

The chain carries TRBV2 and TRBJ2-1; 13 bases align to TRBD2. V dropped 7 bases and J dropped 8; count of bases not matched to a gene: 2. The CDR3 consists of 13 residues. Per the germline V gene, CDR1 is SNHLY and CDR2 is FYNNEI. CDR3 amino acids: CASKLAGGYEQFF. CDR3 nucleotides: TGTGCCAGCAAACTAGCGGGAGGGTATGAGCAGTTCTTC.

This rearrangement joins TRBV7-9 to TRBJ2-7; D is uncertain. Looked up from germline, CDR1 is SEHNR and CDR2 is FQNEAQ (reference sequence). The CDR3 loop spans 15 amino acids. V lost 1 base, J lost 0 bases, and 10 bases lay in between. Here the CDR3 DNA reads TGTGCCAGCAGCTTAGGTAACTCCGGCTCCTACGAGCAGTACTTC. It encodes CASSLGNSGSYEQYF.

On this clone itself: The sample carries other DNA sequences with the same CDR3. The chain carries TRBV2 and TRBJ1-1, with 9 bases fitting TRBD1. Per germline, CDR1 SNHLY and CDR2 FYNNEI. V gave up 6 bases and J gave up 4 bases; unmatched junction bases: 3. This CDR3 has 13 residues. The CDR3 reads CASRGQGGTEAFF. The CDR3, as DNA: TGTGCCAGCAGGGGACAGGGAGGCACTGAAGCTTTCTTT.

A note on this clone: Compared with germline, one end of the junction differs, possibly owing to a read error. The V and J genes are TRBV6-2 or TRBV6-3 and TRBJ1-1; weak D call: TRBD1 (5 bases). The CDR3 totals 14 residues. Germline V gene lookup returns CDR1 MNHEY and CDR2 SVGEGT. The CDR3 coding sequence is TGTGCCATCAGTAGAGGGGCTATGAACACTGAAGCTTTCTTT. Its translation is CAISRGAMNTEAFF.

The chain uses TRBV9 and TRBJ1-5, with TRBD1 matching over 7 bases. Germline V gene lookup returns CDR1 SGDLS and CDR2 YYNGEE. The CDR3 spans 14 residues. The junction had 4 bases not matched to a gene; V was cut back by 2 bases and J by 5 bases. The CDR3 sequence: CASSVGRGDQPQHF. The CDR3 coding sequence is TGTGCCAGCAGCGTCGGCAGGGGGGATCAGCCCCAGCATTTT.

V usage is TRBV18 and J usage is TRBJ1-3; 7 bases map to TRBD1. Per germline, CDR1 KGHSH and CDR2 LQKENI. The CDR3 loop spans 15 amino acids. The junction had 8 bases not matched to a gene; V was cut back by 4 bases and J by 5 bases. This CDR3 is CASSRGQNERNTIYF. In DNA, the CDR3 is TGTGCCAGCTCACGGGGACAGAACGAGCGAAACACCATATATTTT.

The table lists this clone with a count of one. The gene calls are TRBV29-1 and TRBJ1-2, with D possibly TRBD1 on 6 matching bases. The CDR3 is 13 amino acids. The germline V gene has CDR1 SQVTM and CDR2 ANQGSEA. V gave up 0 bases and J gave up 6 bases, with 11 bases separating them. This CDR3 is CSVEEAGENGYTF. The CDR3 bases are TGCAGCGTTGAAGAGGCAGGGGAAAATGGCTACACCTTC.

The chain couples TRBV18 to TRBJ2-6, with 9 bases aligning to TRBD2. V dropped 0 bases and J dropped 2; count of bases not matched to a gene: 8. The CDR3 covers 19 residues. Per germline, CDR1 KGHSH and CDR2 LQKENI. The CDR3 spells CASSPPVLAGVAGANVLTF. For the CDR3, the DNA is TGTGCCAGCTCACCACCCGTCTTAGCGGGAGTGGCTGGGGCCAACGTCCTGACTTTC.

This rearrangement joins TRBV11-3 to TRBJ1-2; D is possibly TRBD1 (6 bases). The V end was cut by 5 bases, the J end by 4 bases, with 11 bases between. CDR1 is SGHNT, CDR2 YENEEA, per germline. The CDR3 runs to 13 residues. CDR3 coding DNA: TGTGCCAGCAGCCGGGACATATCCTATGGCTACACCTTC. Protein: CASSRDISYGYTF.

This chain connects TRBV12-3 or TRBV12-4 to TRBJ2-7; D not resolved. The CDR3 has 12 amino acids. V shed 2 bases and J shed 1 base, with 3 bases lying between them. This CDR3 reads CASSLQSYEQYF. CDR3 coding DNA: TGTGCCAGCAGTTTACAGTCCTACGAGCAGTACTTC.

This chain connects TRBV28 to TRBJ2-7, with D possibly being TRBD1 or TRBD2 (6 bases each). The germline V gene has CDR1 MDHEN and CDR2 SYDVKM. The CDR3 runs 13 residues. Trimming took off 9 bases at V and 6 bases at J, with 18 bases between the two ends. In nucleotides, the CDR3 is TGTGCCAGTCTGGACAGAGCCGGGGGCGAGCAGTACTTC. The encoded protein is CASLDRAGGEQYF.

This clone has just one count. The V and J genes are TRBV19 and TRBJ1-1; D uncertain. The CDR3 has 17 amino acids. Germline V gene data show CDR1 as LNHDA and CDR2 as SQIVND (reference sequence). The V and J ends lost 1 base and 1 base respectively, with 16 bases between them. The CDR3 DNA reads as TGTGCCAGTAGTATAGCCGCCGCGCGTTATAAGAACACTGAAGCTTTCTTT. It codes for CASSIAAARYKNTEAFF.

The chain is built from TRBV2 and TRBJ2-2; TRBD1 agrees at 9 bases. The trim removed 6 bases at V and 7 bases at J, leaving 15 bases unmatched. There are 17 residues in the CDR3. Per the germline V gene, CDR1 is SNHLY and CDR2 is FYNNEI. DNA for the CDR3: TGTGCCAGCAGAGAAACCGGGACAGGGATTGATGACGGGGAGCTGTTTTTT. It yields the protein CASRETGTGIDDGELFF.

The chain is built from TRBV4-3 and TRBJ2-7, with D perhaps being TRBD1 or TRBD2 (5 bases each). The CDR3 covers 13 residues. The V end was cut by 0 bases, the J end by 5 bases, with 8 bases between. Germline V gene data show CDR1 as LGHNA and CDR2 as YSLEER. CDR3 coding DNA: TGCGCCAGCAGCCAAGATTGGGGGAACGAGCAGTACTTC. It encodes CASSQDWGNEQYF.

The rearrangement uses TRBV3-1 (or the pseudogene TRBV3-2) and TRBJ1-2; tentative D call: TRBD1 (5 bases). Germline-derived CDR1 and CDR2 are LGHDT and YNNKEL (reference sequence). CDR3 length: 16 residues. V was shortened by 3 bases and J by 5 bases, with 19 bases between the two germline ends. The CDR3 coding sequence is TGTGCCAGCAGCCAGGGGAGCAGGGTGAGGGGTTATGGCTACACCTTC. Translating it yields CASSQGSRVRGYGYTF.

The V and J genes are TRBV3-1 (or the pseudogene TRBV3-2) and TRBJ2-1; 7 bases are a match to TRBD2. The CDR3 length is 15 residues. With 4 bases clipped from V and 12 bases from J, the junction kept 15 bases outside the gene matches. CDR1 and CDR2 (germline): LGHDT, YNNKEL (reference sequence). CDR3: CASSRQNPSGERQFF. In DNA, the CDR3 is TGTGCCAGCAGCCGACAAAATCCTAGCGGCGAAAGGCAGTTCTTC.

V gene TRBV27 combines with J gene TRBJ1-4; 7 bases are a match to TRBD1. Per germline, CDR1 MNHEY and CDR2 SMNVEV (reference sequence). V lost 6 bases and J lost 8; bases outside the gene matches: 12. The CDR3 covers 15 residues. The CDR3 region has the DNA TGTGCCAGCAGAAAGGGACAGTTGACCGGCGAAAAACTGTTTTTT. Amino acids: CASRKGQLTGEKLFF.

The rearrangement uses TRBV6-5 and TRBJ2-5; D unresolved. This CDR3 is built from 11 residues. The germline gives CDR1 MNHEY, CDR2 SVGAGI. V was cut by 5 bases and J by 2 bases, with 3 bases left in between. The CDR3 is CASSMQETQYF. DNA of the CDR3: TGTGCCAGCAGTATGCAAGAGACCCAGTACTTC.

This clone was counted between two and nine times. The chain combines TRBV11-2 with TRBJ1-3; 12 positions agree with TRBD1. J lost 1 base, V lost 8 bases, and 6 bases had no gene match. The germline CDR1 and CDR2 sequences are SGHAT and FQNNGV. This CDR3 is 16 amino acids long. CDR3 in amino acids: CASAWGQGASGNTIYF. The CDR3 nucleotides are TGTGCCAGCGCTTGGGGACAGGGGGCATCTGGAAACACCATATATTTT.

The genes are TRBV7-2 and TRBJ2-1, with 12 bases that match TRBD2. The ends lost 4 bases at V and 3 bases at J; junction bases unmatched: 4. The germline CDR1 and CDR2 sequences are SGHTA and FQGNSA. The CDR3 contains 16 residues. In DNA, the CDR3 is TGTGCCAGCAGCTGGACTAGCGGGAATCGCTACAATGAGCAGTTCTTC. This sequence encodes CASSWTSGNRYNEQFF.

The chain couples TRBV4-1 to TRBJ2-7, with 13 bases matching TRBD2. The V and J ends lost 2 bases and 5 bases, in that order; junction bases with no gene match: 12. Germline CDR1 is MGHRA and CDR2 is YSYEKL. CDR3 size: 18 residues. The CDR3 nucleotides read TGCGCCAGCAGCCAATTAACTAGCGGGAGGGCGGCTGGACACGAGCAGTACTTC. Translation: CASSQLTSGRAAGHEQYF.

The rearrangement links TRBV29-1 to TRBJ2-2, with a weak D call TRBD2 (5 bases). V lost 7 bases to trimming and J lost 0 bases, with 9 bases between them. The CDR3 length is 13 residues. Germline-derived CDR1 and CDR2 are SQVTM and ANQGSEA. CDR3 coding DNA: TGCAGCGGGACTGTCACGAACACCGGGGAGCTGTTTTTT. Its protein product is CSGTVTNTGELFF.

There are a few counts of this clone. The chain uses TRBV6-6 and TRBJ1-6; D uncertain. Germline V lookup: CDR1 MNHNY, CDR2 SVGAGI (reference sequence). This CDR3 has 15 amino acids. Trimming left V 8 bases short and J 8 bases short, with 19 bases between. The CDR3 sequence is CASGLPSETDSPLHF. The CDR3 DNA sequence: TGTGCCAGCGGTTTACCTTCCGAAACCGATTCACCCCTCCACTTT.

In its sample, this clone was seen once. The gene calls are TRBV30 and TRBJ1-3; D remains ambiguous. CDR1 GTSNPN and CDR2 SVGIG come from the germline V gene (reference sequence). Between the trimmed V and J ends, which lost 0 bases and 7 bases, there was a span of 16 bases. The CDR3 has 15 residues. The CDR3 sequence is CAWSVLQKKPNTIYF. CDR3 DNA sequence: TGTGCCTGGAGTGTACTTCAGAAAAAACCGAACACCATATATTTT.

CDR3 sequence (DNA): TGCGCCAGCAGCCAATTCTACCGGGACATAGGTAGAAACACCGGGGAGCTGTTTTTT. This translates into CASSQFYRDIGRNTGELFF. This chain connects TRBV4-1 to TRBJ2-2, with a tentative D call TRBD1 (6 bases). CDR1 and CDR2 (germline): MGHRA, YSYEKL. V lost 2 bases, J lost 2 bases, and 21 bases lay in between. CDR3 size: 19 residues.

CDR3 in amino acids: CASSEGPDSGDTGELFF. The CDR3 coding sequence is TGTGCCAGCAGCGAGGGCCCCGACAGCGGAGACACCGGGGAGCTGTTTTTT. The chain links TRBV9 to TRBJ2-2; D may correspond to TRBD1 or TRBD2 (5 bases each). Looked up from germline, CDR1 is SGDLS and CDR2 is YYNGEE. CDR3 size: 17 residues. Trimming took 3 bases from V and 3 from J, leaving 18 bases between them.

The chain recombines TRBV19 with TRBJ2-5; the match to TRBD1 covers 8 bases. This CDR3 contains 15 residues. CDR1 is LNHDA, CDR2 SQIVND, per germline (reference sequence). With 7 bases clipped from V and 0 bases from J, the junction kept 7 bases outside the gene matches. The CDR3 spells CASTPRTGYQETQYF. In DNA, the CDR3 is TGTGCCAGTACCCCGCGGACAGGGTACCAAGAGACCCAGTACTTC.